This T cell receptor (beta chain) comes out of a study of T cell responses to AZD1222 COVID-19 vaccine (dated by TCRdb to about 2021). General notes on the study: TCR sequencing was performed for about 250 trial participants, of whom around 200 were given two doses of AZD1222 and roughly 25 were given two doses of MenACWY control vaccine. Trial participants were enrolled by age into 18-55, 56-69 and 70-plus year subgroups, with about 150, 28 and 57 TCR-sequenced participants respectively. The investigation overall reported the following: Most participants were white British and females outnumbered males, and the authors suggested that clonal diversity may have been underestimated. In the small 56-69-year group, the increase in depth fell short of significance, most likely because of low power. The vaccine-associated CD4 TCRs covered the entire spike protein, and the dominant responses fell in regions 160-218 and 743-854. After two AZD1222 doses, both the breadth and the depth of spike-specific TCRs were significantly higher than at day 0 and than in MenACWY recipients. Only six AZD1222 recipients were SARS-CoV-2 seropositive at baseline, limiting conclusions about previously exposed vaccinees. Because no day 14 peak-response samples were available, the repertoires could be characterized only after the peak T cell response. Reportedly, close to half of the unique spike-specific TCRs recognized epitopes lying outside the regions that are mutated in the B.1.351 and B.1.1.7 variants.

The CDR3 regions of human TCRbeta chains were analyzed by immunosequencing. Processing in the source paper ran as follows. TCRs in the repertoires were matched against a reference library of SARS-CoV-2-specific TCRs that had been generated with the MIRA antigen-specificity platform. Breadth was defined as the fraction of unique TCRs that were SARS-CoV-2-associated. Depth was defined as the fraction of total T cells that were SARS-CoV-2-associated. Using the MIRA data, each spike-specific TCR was assigned both to the spike region to which the TCR was reactive and to a CD4 or CD8 class. Log10-transformed breadth and depth values were compared by one-way ANOVA with Sidak's multiple comparisons tests. The table comes from immuneACCESS by way of TCRdb, which keeps in-frame sequences with V and J called. Part of the clones is missing from these tables; in studies checked, under half for an unresolved V gene and the rest for unknown reasons. V, J and clone size derive from that table, while D and trimming were established from the DNA sequence. In this sample the table shows tens of thousands of clones, 87% of which occur a single time. Around a tenth of the sample rests with the top ten.

Of note for this clone: Its antigen is unknown. No clone much larger than this one lies a single base away; base qualities are absent.

The time point label corresponds to: about 28 days (+/-7) after the second vaccine dose. Because spike-specific TCR depth and breadth did not differ between the two schedules, AZD1222 recipients who got a second dose at roughly 4 weeks were pooled with those who got a second dose at roughly 12 weeks. Vaccinee samples were obtained from the UK trials COV001 and COV002, which included a single-blind randomized controlled phase 2/3 trial of AZD1222 (ChAdOx1 nCoV-19) in healthy adults. For TCRbeta chain sequencing, PBMC samples were collected from trial participants at day 0 and at day 28 after the second dose. Sequences were derived from peripheral blood, sampled 28 days after the second AZD1222 dose. This receptor was taken from an adult who received the AZD1222 COVID-19 vaccine.

The CDR3 region has the sequence CATHRVANTEAFF. DNA sequence: TGTGCCACGCACAGGGTCGCGAACACTGAAGCTTTCTTT. The sequence joins TRBV9 to TRBJ1-1; D gene: possibly TRBD1, on 6 matching bases. V was cut back by 9 bases and J by 1 base, leaving a gap of 13 bases between them. For CDR1 and CDR2, the germline V gene lists SGDLS and YYNGEE. From the cysteine up to the phenylalanine, the CDR3 has a length of 13 residues. Only the CDR3 DNA stays, 39 bases, in frame from base 1. The CDR3, completed at both ends by the reference TRBV9 and TRBJ1-1 genes, gives the full variable domain DSGVTQTPKHLITATGQRVTLRCSPRSGDLSVYWYQQSLDQGLQFLIQYYNGEERAKGNILERFSAQQFPDLHSELNLSSLELGDSALYFCATHRVANTEAFFGQGTRLTVV.